This T cell receptor (beta chain) was obtained from a study of blood T cell repertoires in COVID-19. Turning to the study itself: The United States, Italy and Spain were the sources of the acute and convalescent COVID-19 samples. PBMCs, B-cell-depleted T cells, or T cells provided the cDNA or gDNA that made up the material.

As processed by the authors: Amplified reference gene primers provided the basis for estimating nucleated cell counts. Clones were read by immunoSEQ multiplex PCR, and TCRdb kept only the in-frame ones, dropping some. V and J calls and clone size follow that table, whereas D and trimming were derived from the DNA. The table lists around 150,000 clones, roughly four fifths of them singletons. The V gene's germline CDR1 is LGHNA and CDR2 YSLEER. The CDR3 loop spans 18 amino acids. J lost 4 bases, V lost 0 bases, and 10 bases had no gene match. The V call is TRBV4-3, the J call TRBJ2-3; 10 bases line up with TRBD2. Sequencing was done on a sample of peripheral blood. The sequence came from a human donor in a cohort sampled during active COVID-19. DNA of the CDR3: TGCGCCAGCAGCCAAGACTCTTTGAAAGCGGGGGGGGCAGATACGCAGTATTTT. This sequence encodes CASSQDSLKAGGADTQYF.